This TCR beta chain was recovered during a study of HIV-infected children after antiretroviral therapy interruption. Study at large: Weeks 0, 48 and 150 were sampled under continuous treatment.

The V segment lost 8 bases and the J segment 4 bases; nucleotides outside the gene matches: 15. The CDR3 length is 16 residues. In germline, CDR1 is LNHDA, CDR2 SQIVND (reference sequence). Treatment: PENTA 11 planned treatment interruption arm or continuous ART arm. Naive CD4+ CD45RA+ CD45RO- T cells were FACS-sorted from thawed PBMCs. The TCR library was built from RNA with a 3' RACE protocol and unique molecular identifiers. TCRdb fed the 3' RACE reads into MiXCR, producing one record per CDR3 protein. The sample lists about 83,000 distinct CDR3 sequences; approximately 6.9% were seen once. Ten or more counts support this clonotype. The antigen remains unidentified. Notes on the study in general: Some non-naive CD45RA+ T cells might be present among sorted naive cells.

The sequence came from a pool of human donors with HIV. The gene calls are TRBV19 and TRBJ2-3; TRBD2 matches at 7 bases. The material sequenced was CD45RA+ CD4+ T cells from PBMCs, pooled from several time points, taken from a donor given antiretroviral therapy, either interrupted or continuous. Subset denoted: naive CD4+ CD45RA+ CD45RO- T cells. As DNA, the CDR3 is TGTGCCAGTCAAGAGATGGGTAGCGGGTTTCCAGATACGCAGTATTTT. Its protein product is CASQEMGSGFPDTQYF.